This is a list of T cell receptor beta chains from one sample in a study of cytomegalovirus exposure and HLA in healthy donors. Using immunoSEQ multiplex PCR, the repertoire was profiled, and TCRdb retains in-frame clones only, with some absent. This sample has 74,000 or so clones, with 65% to 85% found just once. The sequencing sample was made of PBMCs. The receptor source for this set is a middle-aged woman in good health and CMV-seropositive. The CDR3 runs from the conserved cysteine through the conserved F or W. Each record gives: J gene, clone size, CDR3 length, D gene, V gene, CDR3 protein, CDR3 DNA. A D gene is named only where the DNA matches it firmly. Some rows mark clone size as missing; the rest say once, few, many or name a class of expanded clone.

TRBJ1-5,-,16,TRBD1,TRBV5-6,CASSSFGDRSNQPQHF,TGTGCCAGCAGCTCCTTTGGGGACAGAAGCAATCAGCCCCAGCATTTT
TRBJ1-1,once,13,-,TRBV7-2,CASSSQANTEAFF,TGTGCCAGCAGTTCACAGGCGAACACTGAAGCTTTCTTT
TRBJ1-2,-,15,-,TRBV4-1,CASSQGQGKVGGYTF,TGCGCCAGCAGCCAAGGTCAGGGGAAAGTTGGTGGCTACACCTTC
TRBJ2-1,few,15,-,TRBV7-8,CASSQRSGSNNEQFF,TGTGCCAGCAGTCAGAGATCGGGATCCAACAATGAGCAGTTCTTC
TRBJ1-3,-,14,-,TRBV5-4,CASSVDNPGNTIYF,TGTGCCAGCAGCGTGGACAACCCTGGAAACACCATATATTTT
TRBJ1-2,-,14,-,TRBV15,CATSRDTRSYGYTF,TGTGCCACCAGCAGAGATACGAGGTCCTATGGCTACACCTTC
TRBJ1-2,-,16,TRBD1,TRBV27,CASSADLGQGNYGYTF,TGTGCCAGCAGTGCTGACTTGGGACAGGGTAACTATGGCTACACCTTC
TRBJ1-1,-,13,-,TRBV9,CASSVGGRTEAFF,TGTGCCAGCAGCGTTGGGGGGAGGACTGAAGCTTTCTTT
TRBJ2-2,-,14,-,TRBV2,CASGGEANTGELFF,TGTGCCAGCGGAGGGGAAGCGAACACCGGGGAGCTGTTTTTT
TRBJ1-1,once,15,TRBD1,TRBV19,CASSIRGLANTEAFF,TGTGCCAGTAGTATAAGGGGGCTCGCGAACACTGAAGCTTTCTTT
TRBJ2-3,-,14,TRBD1,TRBV19,CASSDRGLSDTQYF,TGTGCCAGTAGTGACAGGGGGCTCTCAGATACGCAGTATTTT
TRBJ1-1,-,14,TRBD1,TRBV2,CASSKQGGNTEAFF,TGTGCCAGCAGTAAACAGGGGGGAAACACTGAAGCTTTCTTT
TRBJ2-7,-,18,-,TRBV28,CASSPSKGAEGMRVEQYF,TGTGCCAGCAGTCCCTCCAAGGGGGCGGAGGGGATGCGGGTCGAGCAGTACTTC
TRBJ1-5,-,15,-,TRBV9,CASSVDVSGGQPQHF,TGTGCCAGCAGCGTAGATGTTTCGGGAGGGCAGCCCCAGCATTTT
TRBJ1-1,once,14,TRBD1,TRBV6-1,CASSEGDRGTEAFF,TGTGCCAGCAGTGAAGGAGACAGGGGGACTGAAGCTTTCTTT
TRBJ1-1,-,14,-,TRBV9,CASSVFRINTEAFF,TGTGCCAGCAGCGTATTCAGGATAAACACTGAAGCTTTCTTT
TRBJ1-2,-,16,-,TRBV12-5,CASGAEDKPFDYGYTF,TGTGCTAGTGGTGCCGAAGACAAGCCTTTTGACTATGGCTACACCTTC
TRBJ2-4,-,15,-,TRBV30,CAWSATRRGWNIQYF,TGTGCCTGGAGTGCGACACGACGTGGCTGGAACATTCAGTACTTC
TRBJ2-5,-,14,TRBD2,TRBV5-1,CASSLPGGGETQYF,TGCGCCAGCAGCTTGCCCGGGGGGGGAGAGACCCAGTACTTC
TRBJ2-7,-,16,TRBD2,TRBV5-1,CASSARPGLADYEQYF,TGCGCCAGCAGCGCCAGACCGGGACTAGCTGACTACGAGCAGTACTTC
TRBJ2-1,-,16,TRBD2,TRBV7-9,CASSLGTSGSYNEQFF,TGTGCCAGCAGCTTAGGCACTAGCGGGAGTTACAATGAGCAGTTCTTC
TRBJ2-7,-,15,TRBD2,TRBV28,CASTQRSGRAREQYF,TGTGCCAGCACCCAAAGAAGCGGGAGGGCCCGCGAGCAGTACTTC
TRBJ1-1,-,14,TRBD1,TRBV29-1,CSVMGTGTNTEAFF,TGCAGCGTTATGGGGACAGGGACGAACACTGAAGCTTTCTTT
TRBJ2-2,-,17,TRBD2,TRBV30,CAWTPGELAGVYGELFF,TGTGCCTGGACCCCCGGGGAACTAGCGGGAGTATACGGGGAGCTGTTTTTT
TRBJ2-7,-,15,TRBD1,TRBV25-1,CASSEPGTGTYEQYF,TGTGCCAGCAGTGAGCCCGGGACAGGGACCTACGAGCAGTACTTC
TRBJ2-7,-,13,-,TRBV15,CATSSLASYEQYF,TGTGCCACCTCTTCACTAGCCTCCTACGAGCAGTACTTC
TRBJ2-7,-,15,TRBD2,TRBV9,CASSVSSSGSYEQYF,TGTGCCAGCAGCGTTTCTAGCAGCGGGAGCTACGAGCAGTACTTC
TRBJ2-5,-,13,TRBD2,TRBV9,CASGESGGKTQYF,TGTGCCAGCGGCGAGAGCGGGGGGAAGACCCAGTACTTC
TRBJ1-5,-,15,-,TRBV6-1,CASSETGAIHQPQHF,TGTGCCAGCAGTGAAACGGGAGCGATACATCAGCCCCAGCATTTT
TRBJ2-7,-,15,TRBD1,TRBV6-1,CASSEVGQGTHEQYF,TGTGCCAGCAGTGAAGTCGGACAGGGGACCCACGAGCAGTACTTC
TRBJ2-7,-,12,-,TRBV2,CASNEHTGEQYF,TGTGCCAGCAACGAGCACACAGGGGAGCAGTACTTC
TRBJ2-7,-,15,TRBD1,TRBV6-1,CASTSGQVSSYEQYF,TGTGCCAGCACCTCGGGACAGGTGAGCTCCTACGAGCAGTACTTC
TRBJ2-7,-,17,TRBD2,TRBV10-3,CAISESIAGGLAYEQYF,TGTGCCATCAGTGAGTCAATAGCGGGGGGGCTAGCCTACGAGCAGTACTTC
TRBJ2-7,-,14,TRBD1,TRBV6-5,CASGWTGTTYEQYF,TGTGCCAGCGGATGGACAGGGACCACCTACGAGCAGTACTTC
TRBJ1-2,-,15,TRBD1,TRBV4-1,CASSPPGTATYGYTF,TGCGCCAGCAGCCCTCCCGGGACAGCTACTTATGGCTACACCTTC
TRBJ2-7,-,16,TRBD1,TRBV11-2,CASSPLNRQGPYEQYF,TGTGCCAGCAGCCCCCTCAACCGACAGGGCCCCTACGAGCAGTACTTC
TRBJ1-1,once,16,-,TRBV7-8,CASSSPLEHMNTEAFF,TGTGCCAGCAGCTCCCCGCTAGAGCACATGAACACTGAAGCTTTCTTT
TRBJ2-1,-,15,TRBD2,TRBV5-4,CASSFLAGGNNEQFF,TGTGCCAGCAGCTTCCTAGCGGGAGGGAACAATGAGCAGTTCTTC
TRBJ2-7,-,16,TRBD1,TRBV30,CAWGPRTGARSYEQYF,TGTGCCTGGGGTCCCCGGACAGGGGCGAGATCATACGAGCAGTACTTC
TRBJ1-1,few,17,TRBD1,TRBV18,CASSPLPLGQVVTEAFF,TGTGCCAGCTCACCCCTACCCCTGGGACAGGTTGTAACTGAAGCTTTCTTT
TRBJ2-1,few,15,TRBD1,TRBV6-1,CASSEDRALLGEQFF,TGTGCCAGCAGTGAGGACAGGGCCCTCCTCGGAGAGCAGTTCTTC
TRBJ2-7,few,15,-,TRBV6-5,CASSKKIQGSYEQYF,TGTGCCAGCAGCAAGAAAATACAGGGTTCCTACGAGCAGTACTTC
TRBJ2-5,-,13,-,TRBV6-5,CASFAAGRETQYF,TGTGCCAGCTTTGCGGCAGGGCGAGAGACCCAGTACTTC
TRBJ1-2,-,14,TRBD1,TRBV19,CASSGQGAIYGYTF,TGTGCCAGTAGCGGACAGGGGGCGATCTATGGCTACACCTTC
TRBJ2-2,-,14,-,TRBV7-9,CASGLTGAQPQLFF,TGTGCCAGCGGCTTAACTGGGGCCCAGCCTCAGCTGTTTTTT
TRBJ1-1,-,15,TRBD1,TRBV12-5,CASGLNQGGLSEAFF,TGTGCTAGTGGCCTGAATCAGGGGGGCCTTTCTGAAGCTTTCTTT
TRBJ2-6,once,17,-,TRBV5-5,CASSRNRDPDGANVLTF,TGTGCCAGCAGCAGAAACAGGGACCCGGACGGGGCCAACGTCCTGACTTTC
TRBJ1-2,once,14,-,TRBV2,CASSGAVLNYGYTF,TGTGCCAGCAGTGGGGCAGTTCTTAACTATGGCTACACCTTC
TRBJ1-2,-,13,TRBD1,TRBV28,CASSLTGDYGYTF,TGTGCCAGCAGTCTAACAGGGGACTATGGCTACACCTTC
TRBJ2-1,-,19,TRBD2,TRBV5-1,CASSLVSSGRPGIYNEQFF,TGCGCCAGCAGCTTGGTTTCTAGCGGGAGGCCCGGGATTTACAATGAGCAGTTCTTC